This is a list of T cell receptor beta chains from one sample in a study of T cells in Graves' hyperthyroidism and ophthalmopathy. MiXCR, applied by TCRdb to the multiplex PCR reads, yields one record per CDR3 protein. Among about 700,000 distinct CDR3 sequences, just under 45% were seen once, and the ten largest hold 7% to 7.5%. The specimen was peripheral blood or thyroid tissue (not recorded which). These receptors were collected from an adult man with Graves' disease, either hyperthyroidism or ophthalmopathy (not recorded which). The CDR3 runs from the conserved cysteine through the conserved F or W. A D gene is named only where the DNA matches it firmly. Size is stated for part of the rows, as once, few or many counts, or as a class when the clone is expanded.

clone_size d_call j_call v_call cdr3_aa cdr3_nt
NA NA TRBJ2-6 TRBV7-3 CASSSLGVPGTF TGTGCCAGCAGCTCCCTGGGCGTACCCGGGACTTTC
NA TRBD2 TRBJ2-5 TRBV7-8 CASSPRVGASGSQVAETQYF TGTGCCAGCAGCCCAAGGGTTGGGGCTAGCGGGAGCCAGGTGGCTGAGACCCAGTACTTC
NA TRBD1 TRBJ1-2 TRBV6-5 CASSYGTDNYGYTF TGTGCCAGCAGTTACGGGACAGATAACTATGGCTACACCTTC
few NA TRBJ1-5 TRBV6-5 CASRGGGRYQQPQHF TGTGCCAGCAGGGGGGGCGGGCGCTACCAACAGCCCCAGCATTTT
NA NA TRBJ2-7 TRBV20-1 CSARGELGYEQYF TGCAGTGCTAGAGGTGAGTTGGGCTACGAGCAGTACTTC
once NA TRBJ1-1 TRBV29-1 CSVKLGGGTEAFF TGCAGCGTTAAGCTGGGGGGAGGCACTGAAGCTTTCTTT
NA TRBD1 TRBJ1-2 TRBV29-1 CSVDRTGDHYGYTF TGCAGCGTTGACCGGACAGGAGACCACTATGGCTACACCTTC
few TRBD1 TRBJ1-1 TRBV7-8 CASRRDRGPPDTEAFF TGTGCCAGCAGGAGGGACAGGGGGCCTCCGGACACTGAAGCTTTCTTT
many NA TRBJ1-2 TRBV29-1 CSASVNYGYTF TGCAGCGCCTCAGTGAACTATGGCTACACCTTC
NA NA TRBJ1-1 TRBV5-4 CASSLDASRGAFF TGTGCCAGCAGCTTGGACGCATCCCGGGGAGCTTTCTTT
NA NA TRBJ2-7 TRBV7-2 CASSPRGGWGEQYF TGTGCCAGCAGTCCCCGCGGAGGGTGGGGTGAGCAGTACTTC
NA NA TRBJ1-2 TRBV24-1 CATSRRDYTF TGTGCCACCAGTCGTCGGGACTACACCTTC
few NA TRBJ2-2 TRBV2 CASSYSPGYSGELFF TGTGCCAGCAGTTACTCCCCAGGTTACTCCGGGGAGCTGTTTTTT
many NA TRBJ2-7 TRBV29-1 CSHSGGGNPYEQYF TGCAGCCACTCAGGAGGGGGCAATCCCTACGAGCAGTACTTC
NA NA TRBJ2-2 TRBV29-1 CSVERGTGELFF TGCAGCGTTGAAAGGGGTACCGGGGAGCTGTTTTTT
few NA TRBJ1-2 TRBV19 CASSIGPGYTF TGTGCCAGTAGTATAGGACCAGGCTACACCTTC
NA NA TRBJ1-4 TRBV10-3 CAIRSGTATNEKLFF TGTGCCATCAGGTCCGGGACGGCAACTAATGAAAAACTGTTTTTT
NA NA TRBJ2-6 TRBV2 CASSEKSRGSGANVLTF TGTGCCAGCAGTGAAAAATCTAGGGGCTCTGGGGCCAACGTCCTGACTTTC
once NA TRBJ2-7 TRBV14 CASSSSGSKQYF NA
NA NA TRBJ2-5 TRBV6-6 CASSYSSGQFKETQYF TGTGCCAGCAGTTACTCGTCGGGCCAGTTCAAGGAGACCCAGTACTTC
NA NA TRBJ1-4 TRBV19 CASSINRATNEKLFF TGTGCCAGTAGTATTAACAGAGCAACTAATGAAAAACTGTTTTTT
NA NA TRBJ1-5 TRBV10-3 CAISEPGINQPQHF TGTGCCATCAGTGAGCCAGGGATCAATCAGCCCCAGCATTTT
NA NA TRBJ1-5 TRBV6-2/TRBV6-3 CASSPRQINQPQHF TGTGCCAGCAGTCCCCGACAGATCAATCAGCCCCAGCATTTT
NA TRBD1 TRBJ1-5 TRBV20-1 CSAASQGAVKQPQHF TGCAGTGCTGCGTCCCAGGGGGCGGTTAAACAGCCCCAGCATTTT
many TRBD1 TRBJ1-6 TRBV5-1 CASSGGQGGDSPLHF TGCGCCAGCAGCGGGGGACAGGGGGGTGATTCACCCCTCCACTTT
many TRBD1 TRBJ2-7 TRBV7-6 CASSWSGQGSYEQYF TGTGCCAGCAGCTGGTCGGGACAGGGGTCCTACGAGCAGTACTTC
many NA TRBJ2-7 TRBV25-1 CASSQHYEQYF TGTGCCAGCAGTCAGCACTACGAGCAGTACTTC
few NA TRBJ1-1 TRBV9 CASSGGANTEAFF TGTGCCAGCAGCGGTGGGGCGAACACTGAAGCTTTCTTT
few NA TRBJ1-1 TRBV2 CASNPHVGGGNTEAFF TGTGCCAGCAATCCACACGTCGGGGGAGGGAACACTGAAGCTTTCTTT
few NA TRBJ2-2 TRBV19 CASGRVWVTGELFF TGTGCCAGTGGAAGGGTTTGGGTCACCGGGGAGCTGTTTTTT
NA NA TRBJ1-2 TRBV4-1 CASSQDGDSYTF TGCGCCAGCAGCCAAGATGGGGATAGCTACACCTTC
NA NA TRBJ1-2 TRBV25-1 CASSPPGDGYTF TGTGCCAGCAGTCCCCCAGGGGATGGCTACACCTTC
few TRBD2 TRBJ2-7 TRBV11-2 CASSPLAGGITYEQYF TGTGCCAGCAGCCCCCTAGCGGGAGGGATAACCTACGAGCAGTACTTC